The present T cell receptor beta chain was sequenced within a study of cytotoxic CD8 clonotypes in ibrutinib-treated CLL. The CDR3 loop spans 12 amino acids. V was cut by 5 bases and J by 8 bases, with 12 bases left in between. Germline loops: CDR1 LNHDA, CDR2 SQIVND (reference sequence). This clone was observed a few times. The antigen remains undetermined. Findings of the study overall: Clonality rose at ibrutinib response and fell back toward baseline at progression. Higher circulating CD8+ T-cell counts strongly accompanied higher baseline clonality, above age-matched healthy donors.

Target depth was 1 in 200,000 to 1 in 1 million T cells, about 10x per clonotype. Assay used: immunoSEQ multiplex PCR; TCRdb lists only in-frame clones, some missing. The sample includes some 200,000 clones, about four fifths of them seen just once. This chain uses TRBV19 with TRBJ1-2, with D perhaps TRBD1 (6 bases). The specimen comprised PBMCs, sampled after 12 months of ibrutinib treatment. This receptor was obtained from a human donor with chronic lymphocytic leukemia. The CDR3 nucleotides read TGTGCCAGTAGTGTCACAGGGCTGGGCTACACCTTC. Protein product: CASSVTGLGYTF.